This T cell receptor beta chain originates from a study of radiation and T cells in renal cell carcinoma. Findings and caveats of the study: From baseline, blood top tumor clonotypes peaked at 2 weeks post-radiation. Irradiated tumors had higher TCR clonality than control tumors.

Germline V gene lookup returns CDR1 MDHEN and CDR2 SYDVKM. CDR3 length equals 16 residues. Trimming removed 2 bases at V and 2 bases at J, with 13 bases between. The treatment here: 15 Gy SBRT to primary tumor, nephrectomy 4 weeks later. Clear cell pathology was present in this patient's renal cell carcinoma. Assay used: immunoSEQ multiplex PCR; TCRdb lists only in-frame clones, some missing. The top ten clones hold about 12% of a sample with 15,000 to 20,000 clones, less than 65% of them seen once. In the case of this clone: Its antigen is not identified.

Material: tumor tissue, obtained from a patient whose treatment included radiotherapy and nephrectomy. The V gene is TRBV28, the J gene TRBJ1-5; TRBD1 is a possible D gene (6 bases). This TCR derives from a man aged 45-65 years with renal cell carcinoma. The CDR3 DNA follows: TGTGCCAGCAGTTTAAAAGCAGGGGCCGGCAATCAGCCCCAGCATTTT. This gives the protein CASSLKAGAGNQPQHF.